This is a list of T cell receptor beta chains from one sample in a study of T cells after yellow fever vaccination. TCRdb reprocessed the 5' RACE reads with MiXCR, giving one entry per CDR3 protein. Of around 360,000 distinct CDR3 sequences detected, 9.5% to 13% appear once; the ten largest clones hold roughly 18%. Material: PBMCs, obtained on the day of the first yellow fever vaccination. Receptors were obtained from a man younger than 35 who received the YFV17D yellow fever vaccine. The CDR3 runs from the conserved cysteine through the conserved F or W. A D gene is named only where the DNA matches it firmly. Expanded clones get a size class; other rows say once, few or many, or leave the size out.

d_gene	v_gene	abundance	j_gene	CDR3nt	CDR3aa
TRBD2	TRBV23-1	many	TRBJ2-1	TGCGCCAGCAGCCAGTGCTCACTAGCGGGGGGGCTGGAGCAGTTCTTC	CASSQCSLAGGLEQFF
TRBD1	TRBV7-2	few	TRBJ1-1	TGTGCCAGCAGCTTGACAGGGGGCGCATCAACTGAAGCTTTCTTT	CASSLTGGASTEAFF
NA	TRBV6-2/TRBV6-3	many	TRBJ2-3	TGTGCCAGCAGCCGAAGAACCGGGCCCCCAGAGTATTTT	CASSRRTGPPEYF
NA	TRBV25-1	many	TRBJ1-4	TGTGCCAGCAGTGGGAGTCCTAATGAAAAACTGTTTTTT	CASSGSPNEKLFF
NA	TRBV6-2/TRBV6-3	NA	TRBJ1-5	TGTGCCAGCAGTCCTTCTCCGGTCGAGAAACAGCCCCAGCATTTT	CASSPSPVEKQPQHF
NA	TRBV29-1	NA	TRBJ2-5	TGCAGCGTCGCTACAGGGTCAGGAGAGACCCAGTACTTC	CSVATGSGETQYF
NA	TRBV5-1	NA	TRBJ2-3	TGCGCCAGCAGCGGGGGCCTGCACCCCACAGATACGCAGTATTTT	CASSGGLHPTDTQYF
TRBD1	TRBV6-5	NA	TRBJ1-3	TGTGCCAGCAGTTGGGACAGTCTTGGTGGAAACACCATATATTTT	CASSWDSLGGNTIYF
NA	TRBV29-1	few	TRBJ2-2	TGCAGCGTTGGGACAACGAACACCGGGGAGCTGTTTTTT	CSVGTTNTGELFF
NA	TRBV28	few	TRBJ2-1	TGTGCCAGCAGCAGACTGGCCCTGAGCTCCTACAATGAGCAGTTCTTC	CASSRLALSSYNEQFF
NA	TRBV4-3	NA	TRBJ1-4	TGCGCCAGCAGCGCCACCAGCTCAACTAATGAAAAACTGTTTTTT	CASSATSSTNEKLFF
NA	TRBV29-1	few	TRBJ2-1	TGCAGCGTTGAAGATAGTGGGGGGCGGGATAGTGAGCAGTTCTTC	CSVEDSGGRDSEQFF
TRBD1	TRBV7-2	NA	TRBJ1-1	TGTGCCAGCAGCCGGCCGGGACAGGGGGCGCGGGCTTTCTTT	CASSRPGQGARAFF
TRBD1	TRBV5-1	NA	TRBJ2-7	TGCGCCAGCAGCTCCACGGGACAGGGGACCTACGAGCAGTACTTC	CASSSTGQGTYEQYF
NA	TRBV4-1	NA	TRBJ1-5	TGCGCCAGCAGCCAAGATGGGGGGGTACAGCCCCAGCATTTT	CASSQDGGVQPQHF
NA	TRBV11-2	few	TRBJ1-1	TGTGCCAGCAGCTTTAGTGGACAGTCAAACACTGAAGCTTTCTTT	CASSFSGQSNTEAFF
NA	TRBV12-3/TRBV12-4	few	TRBJ2-7	TGTGCCAGCAGCTACCCACGGCAGGGAGTGGAAAAGCAGTACTTC	CASSYPRQGVEKQYF
NA	TRBV4-3	few	TRBJ2-1	TGCGCCAGCAGCCAGTTTTCCTACAATGAGCAGTTCTTC	CASSQFSYNEQFF
NA	TRBV19	few	TRBJ2-5	TGTGCCAGTACTGCTCGACGGGGGGCGTGGGAGACCCAGTACTTC	CASTARRGAWETQYF
NA	TRBV12-3/TRBV12-4	few	TRBJ1-2	TGTGCCAGCAGCTCCATGACGCCAACGAGGGGCTACACCTTC	CASSSMTPTRGYTF
NA	TRBV7-2	many	TRBJ2-1	TGTGCCAGCAGCTTAGGGATCAACAATGAGCAGTTCTTC	CASSLGINNEQFF
NA	TRBV18	few	TRBJ1-2	TGTGCCAGCTCACCAGCGAGAACCACTATCTATGGCTACACCTTC	CASSPARTTIYGYTF
NA	TRBV7-2	NA	TRBJ1-2	TGTGCCAGCAGCTTAGGGTTGTCCAGGGAGCACTATGGCTACACCTTC	CASSLGLSREHYGYTF